These 18 T cell receptor beta chains were all obtained from the same sample, sequenced in a study of human T cells and chemical hapten exposure. Stated time point: pre-sensitization, week 0. Treatment meaning: therapeutic diphenylcyclopropenone sensitization with weekly scalp DPC. TCRdb analysed the RACE reads with MiXCR anew, one entry per CDR3 protein. Seen here are 200,000 to 300,000 distinct CDR3 sequences, around 9.3% observed once, and the top ten hold around 2.5%. Sequencing was performed on whole blood, taken in connection with sensitization to the hapten diphenylcyclopropenone (DPC). The source of these receptors is a middle-aged woman with alopecia areata. Some clones in this sample may be carry-over from other donors' samples.

This clonotype was observed a few times. The chain carries TRBV28 and TRBJ1-5; maybe TRBD1 (5 bases). Trimming removed 4 bases at V and 2 bases at J, with 15 bases between. The CDR3 is made up of 16 amino acids. The germline gives CDR1 MDHEN, CDR2 SYDVKM. Here the CDR3 DNA reads TGTGCCAGCAGTTCCTCGGTGGGGGGTGGCAATCAGCCCCAGCATTTT. Its translation: CASSSSVGGGNQPQHF.

J is TRBJ2-1 and V is TRBV6-5; tentative D call: TRBD2 (6 bases). The CDR3 runs 15 residues. Trimming shortened V by 2 bases and J by 4 bases, and 12 bases separated the two germline ends. The V gene's germline CDR1 is MNHEY and CDR2 SVGAGI. The CDR3 bases are TGTGCCAGCAGTTACGGGGACTCACCATACAATGAGCAGTTCTTC. Amino acids: CASSYGDSPYNEQFF.

This clonotype has a handful of counts. The chain recombines TRBV5-6 with TRBJ2-3; TRBD2 aligns across 7 bases. This CDR3 has 17 amino acids. The trim removed 0 bases at V and 2 bases at J, leaving 9 bases unmatched. CDR1 SGHDT and CDR2 YYEEEE come from the germline V gene. CDR3 coding DNA: TGTGCCAGCAGCTTGGAACGGGATAGCGGGTACACAGATACGCAGTATTTT. As protein: CASSLERDSGYTDTQYF.

This clonotype came up a few times. The chain has TRBV6-2 or TRBV6-3 and TRBJ2-5; D could derive from TRBD1 or TRBD2 (6 bases each). V lost 2 bases and J lost 1, with 11 bases in between. The CDR3 covers 15 residues. Per germline, CDR1 MNHEY and CDR2 SVGEGT. The CDR3 here is CASSYGGTPQETQYF. CDR3 in DNA: TGTGCCAGCAGTTACGGCGGGACACCCCAAGAGACCCAGTACTTC.

This clonotype appeared many times. This chain uses TRBV11-2 with TRBJ2-4; TRBD2 agrees at 10 bases. V lost 4 bases, J lost 2 bases, and 5 bases stayed unmatched. The CDR3 totals 16 residues. The germline V gene has CDR1 SGHAT and CDR2 FQNNGV. The CDR3 loop reads CASSWLAGESKNIQYF. The CDR3 region has the DNA TGTGCCAGCAGCTGGCTAGCGGGAGAATCCAAAAACATTCAGTACTTC. Drawing the rest from reference TRBV11-2 and TRBJ2-4, the complete variable domain is EAGVAQSPRYKIIEKRQSVAFWCNPISGHATLYWYQQILGQGPKLLIQFQNNGVVDDSQLPKDRFSAERLKGVDSTLKIQPAKLEDSAVYLCASSWLAGESKNIQYFGAGTRLSVL.

There are many counts of this clonotype. The chain has TRBV5-1 and TRBJ2-7; D possibly corresponds to TRBD1 (6 bases). Germline CDR1 and CDR2: SGHRS and YFSETQ. The CDR3 covers 15 residues. V lost 0 bases and J lost 2, with 12 bases in between. CDR3 DNA sequence: TGCGCCAGCAGCTTGGGACAGGTCCTTCCCTACGAGCAGTACTTC. This translates into CASSLGQVLPYEQYF.

This clonotype was found many times. The chain couples TRBV12-3 or TRBV12-4 to TRBJ2-2; 7 bases line up with TRBD1. CDR3 size: 13 residues. V was pared by 7 bases and J by 6 bases, with 5 bases of the junction left unmatched. CDR3 in amino acids: CASTRDRAGELFF. The CDR3 bases are TGTGCCAGCACCCGAGACAGGGCCGGGGAGCTGTTTTTT.

The chain carries TRBV7-2 and TRBJ1-2, with D maybe TRBD1 (6 bases). Germline lookup yields CDR1 SGHTA and CDR2 FQGNSA. Between the trimmed V and J ends, which lost 10 bases and 0 bases, there was a span of 12 bases. The CDR3 consists of 13 residues. The CDR3 DNA reads TGTGCCATTAGACAGGTAGCTAACTATGGCTACACCTTC. Translation: CAIRQVANYGYTF.

This clonotype was detected only a few times. The chain carries TRBV7-2 and TRBJ2-7, with 10 positions matching TRBD2. The V and J ends lost 5 bases and 2 bases, in that order; junction bases with no gene match: 6. Germline CDR1 and CDR2: SGHTA and FQGNSA. The CDR3 length is 15 residues. The chain's CDR3 is CASSPGTSAPYEQYF. The CDR3, as DNA: TGTGCCAGCAGCCCCGGGACTAGCGCTCCCTACGAGCAGTACTTC.

This chain joins TRBV5-6 and TRBJ2-1; D not certain. Germline CDR1 and CDR2: SGHDT and YYEEEE. The V end was cut by 2 bases, the J end by 9 bases, with 9 bases between. The CDR3 length is 12 residues. The CDR3 sequence is CASSLRVGEQFF. The CDR3 region has the DNA TGTGCCAGCAGCTTACGAGTCGGTGAGCAGTTCTTC.

The table lists this clonotype with a few counts. This rearrangement joins TRBV5-1 to TRBJ2-3, with 8 bases aligning to TRBD1. CDR3 length: 16 amino acids. The germline gives CDR1 SGHRS, CDR2 YFSETQ. V shed 1 base and J 3 bases; nucleotides not matched to a gene: 7. The CDR3 loop is CASSLPGQAATDTQYF. The CDR3 region has the DNA TGCGCCAGCAGCTTGCCGGGACAGGCGGCTACAGATACGCAGTATTTT.

This clonotype was observed a handful of times. The rearrangement joins TRBV12-3 or TRBV12-4 to TRBJ1-2, with 7 bases matching TRBD1. Trimming cost V 5 bases and J 6 bases; bases outside gene matches: 12. The CDR3 has 15 residues. CDR3 DNA sequence: TGTGCCAGCAGTCTACGAGCGGGAGGACAGGATGGCTACACCTTC. Translating it yields CASSLRAGGQDGYTF.

This clonotype turned up a few times. This chain connects TRBV20-1 to TRBJ2-7; TRBD2 might be the D (7 bases). The CDR3 has 16 amino acids. V lost 2 bases, J lost 2 bases, and 19 bases lay in between. Germline-derived CDR1 and CDR2 are DFQATT and SNEGSKA (reference sequence). The CDR3 DNA reads TGCAGTGCTAGATGGCTCCTGGGAGGGGACACCTACGAGCAGTACTTC. Protein: CSARWLLGGDTYEQYF.

This clonotype showed up many times. This chain links TRBV29-1 with TRBJ1-1; 8 bases line up with TRBD1. The CDR3 spans 14 residues. Germline CDR1 is SQVTM and CDR2 is ANQGSEA. The V and J ends lost 6 bases and 4 bases, in that order; junction bases with no gene match: 10. CDR3 residues: CSVFRGPLGTEAFF. The CDR3 DNA follows: TGCAGCGTGTTCAGGGGGCCTCTAGGCACTGAAGCTTTCTTT. The whole variable domain, remainder taken from reference TRBV29-1 and TRBJ1-1, is SAVISQKPSRDICQRGTSLTIQCQVDSQVTMMFWYRQQPGQSLTLIATANQGSEATYESGFVIDKFPISRPNLTFSTLTVSNMSPEDSSIYLCSVFRGPLGTEAFFGQGTRLTVV.

This clonotype showed up just a few times. This chain links TRBV5-1 with TRBJ2-2; D call uncertain. The V gene lost 0 bases and the J gene lost 7 bases, with 13 bases spanning the gap. This CDR3 has 15 amino acids. Germline CDR1 reads SGHRS; CDR2 reads YFSETQ. DNA for the CDR3: TGCGCCAGCAGCTTGGCCCTGCCCCGAAACGGGGAGCTGTTTTTT. Protein: CASSLALPRNGELFF.

V gene TRBV29-1 combines with J gene TRBJ2-1; D not certain. The germline V gene encodes CDR1 SQVTM and CDR2 ANQGSEA. The CDR3 is 13 amino acids. The V and J ends lost 3 bases and 1 base respectively, with 7 bases between them. In DNA, the CDR3 is TGCAGCGTTGAGGGGTCTTCCTACAATGAGCAGTTCTTC. Translation: CSVEGSSYNEQFF.

This clonotype was seen many times. The rearrangement uses TRBV20-1 and TRBJ2-3, with a weak D call TRBD2 (5 bases). The CDR3 loop spans 16 amino acids. The germline V gene has CDR1 DFQATT and CDR2 SNEGSKA (reference sequence). V lost 3 bases and J lost 3, with 19 bases in between. CDR3 DNA: TGCAGTGCTAGCGACGTTAAACTAGGCGGGACAGATACGCAGTATTTT. This gives the protein CSASDVKLGGTDTQYF.

This clonotype was seen ten or more times. The chain recombines TRBV7-9 with TRBJ1-6; D gene uncertain. Trimming took off 5 bases at V and 9 bases at J, with 8 bases between the two ends. Germline loops: CDR1 SEHNR, CDR2 FQNEAQ (reference sequence). The CDR3 sequence is 12 residues long. CDR3 sequence: CASSATPSPLHF. The CDR3 bases are TGTGCCAGCAGCGCGACTCCTTCACCCCTCCACTTT.